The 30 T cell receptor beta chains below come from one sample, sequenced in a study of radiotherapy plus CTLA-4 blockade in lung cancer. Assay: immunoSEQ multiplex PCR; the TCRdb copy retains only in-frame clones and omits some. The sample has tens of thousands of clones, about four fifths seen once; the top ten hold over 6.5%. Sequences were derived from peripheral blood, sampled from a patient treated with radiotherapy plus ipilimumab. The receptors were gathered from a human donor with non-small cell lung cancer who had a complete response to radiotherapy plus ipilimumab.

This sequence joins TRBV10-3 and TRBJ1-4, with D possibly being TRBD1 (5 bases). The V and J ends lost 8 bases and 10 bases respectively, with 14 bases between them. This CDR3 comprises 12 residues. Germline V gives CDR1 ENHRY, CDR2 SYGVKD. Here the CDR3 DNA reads TGTGCCATCCGGGGCGAGCGGGGAAAACTGTTTTTT. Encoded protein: CAIRGERGKLFF.

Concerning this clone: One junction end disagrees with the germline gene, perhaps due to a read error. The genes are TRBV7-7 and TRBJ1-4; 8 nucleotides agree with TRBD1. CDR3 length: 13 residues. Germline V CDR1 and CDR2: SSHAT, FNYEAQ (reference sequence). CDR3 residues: CASSLNRGEKLFF. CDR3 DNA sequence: TGTGCTAGCAGCTTAAACAGGGGGGAAAAACTGTTTTTT.

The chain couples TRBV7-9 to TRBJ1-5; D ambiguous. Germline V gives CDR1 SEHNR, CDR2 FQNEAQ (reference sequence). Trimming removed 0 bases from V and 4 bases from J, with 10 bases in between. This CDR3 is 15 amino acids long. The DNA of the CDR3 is TGTGCCAGCAGCTTAGCGTTGTCGGGGAATCAGCCCCAGCATTTT. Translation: CASSLALSGNQPQHF. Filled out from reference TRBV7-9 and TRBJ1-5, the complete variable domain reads DTGVSQNPRHKITKRGQNVTFRCDPISEHNRLYWYRQTLGQGPEFLTYFQNEAQLEKSRLLSDRFSAERPKGSFSTLEIQRTEQGDSAMYLCASSLALSGNQPQHFGDGTRLSIL.

Here the CDR3 reads CSASSNEKLFF. DNA of the CDR3: TGCAGTGCTAGCAGTAATGAAAAACTGTTTTTT. This chain joins TRBV20-1 and TRBJ1-4; D uncertain. Trimming removed 3 bases at V and 4 bases at J, with 3 bases between. Germline CDR1 and CDR2: DFQATT and SNEGSKA (reference sequence). The CDR3 is made up of 11 amino acids.

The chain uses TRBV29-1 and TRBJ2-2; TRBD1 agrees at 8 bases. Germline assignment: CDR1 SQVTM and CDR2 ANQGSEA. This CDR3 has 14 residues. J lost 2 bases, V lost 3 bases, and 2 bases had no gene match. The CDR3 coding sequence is TGCAGCGTTGACAGGGGGCTAAACACCGGGGAGCTGTTTTTT. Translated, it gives CSVDRGLNTGELFF.

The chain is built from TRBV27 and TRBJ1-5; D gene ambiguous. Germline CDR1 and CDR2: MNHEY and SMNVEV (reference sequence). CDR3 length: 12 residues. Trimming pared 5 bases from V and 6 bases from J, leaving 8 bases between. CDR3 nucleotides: TGTGCCAGCAGTCCCAGTGGTCAGCCCCAGCATTTT. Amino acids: CASSPSGQPQHF.

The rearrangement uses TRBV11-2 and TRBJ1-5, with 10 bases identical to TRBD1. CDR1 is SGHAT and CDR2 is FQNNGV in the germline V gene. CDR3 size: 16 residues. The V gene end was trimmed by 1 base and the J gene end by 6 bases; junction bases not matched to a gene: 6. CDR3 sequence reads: CASSLGKTGGSQPQHF. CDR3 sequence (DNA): TGTGCCAGCAGCTTAGGGAAGACAGGGGGCAGTCAGCCCCAGCATTTT. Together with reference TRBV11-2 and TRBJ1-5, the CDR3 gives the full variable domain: EAGVAQSPRYKIIEKRQSVAFWCNPISGHATLYWYQQILGQGPKLLIQFQNNGVVDDSQLPKDRFSAERLKGVDSTLKIQPAKLEDSAVYLCASSLGKTGGSQPQHFGDGTRLSIL.

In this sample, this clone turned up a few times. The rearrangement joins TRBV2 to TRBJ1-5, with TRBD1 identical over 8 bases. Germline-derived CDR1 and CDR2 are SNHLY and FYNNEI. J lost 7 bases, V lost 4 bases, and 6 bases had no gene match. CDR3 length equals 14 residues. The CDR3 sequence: CASSGQGQGQPQHF. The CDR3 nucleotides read TGTGCCAGCAGTGGCCAAGGACAGGGACAGCCCCAGCATTTT.

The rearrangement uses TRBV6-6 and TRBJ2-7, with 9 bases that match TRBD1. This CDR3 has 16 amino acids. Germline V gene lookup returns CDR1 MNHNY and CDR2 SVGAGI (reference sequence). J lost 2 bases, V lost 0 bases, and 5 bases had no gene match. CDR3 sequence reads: CASSYSGQGRTYEQYV. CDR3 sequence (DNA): TGTGCCAGCAGTTACTCGGGACAGGGCCGCACCTACGAGCAGTACGTC.

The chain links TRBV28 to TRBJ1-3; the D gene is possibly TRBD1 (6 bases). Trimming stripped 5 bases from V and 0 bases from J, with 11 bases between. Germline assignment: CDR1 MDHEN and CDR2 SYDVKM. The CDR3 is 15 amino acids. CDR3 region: CASSRQGNSGNTIYF. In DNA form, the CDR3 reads TGTGCCAGCAGTCGGCAGGGGAACTCTGGAAACACCATATATTTT. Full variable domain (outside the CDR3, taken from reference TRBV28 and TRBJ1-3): DVKVTQSSRYLVKRTGEKVFLECVQDMDHENMFWYRQDPGLGLRLIYFSYDVKMKEKGDIPEGYSVSREKKERFSLILESASTNQTSMYLCASSRQGNSGNTIYFGEGSWLTVV.

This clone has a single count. CDR3 bases: TGTGCCAGCAGCGATACGGGATGGCAAGAGACCCAGTACTTC. This sequence encodes CASSDTGWQETQYF. The chain recombines TRBV6-1 with TRBJ2-5, with D possibly being TRBD2 (5 bases). The CDR3 has 14 residues. Germline CDR1 and CDR2: MNHNS and SASEGT. V lost 6 bases to trimming and J lost 2 bases, with 13 bases between them.

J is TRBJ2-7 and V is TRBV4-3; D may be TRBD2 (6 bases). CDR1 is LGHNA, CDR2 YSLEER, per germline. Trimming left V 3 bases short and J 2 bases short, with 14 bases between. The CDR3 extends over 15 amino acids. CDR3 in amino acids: CASSQGLGSPYEQYF. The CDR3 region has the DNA TGCGCCAGCAGCCAGGGACTCGGGAGCCCCTACGAGCAGTACTTC.

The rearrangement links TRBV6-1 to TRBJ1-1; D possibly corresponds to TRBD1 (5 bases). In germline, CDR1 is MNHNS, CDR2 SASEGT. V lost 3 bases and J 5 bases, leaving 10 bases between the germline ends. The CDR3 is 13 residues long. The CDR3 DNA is TGTGCCAGCAGTGACCTGGGGCGGACTGAAGCTTTCTTT. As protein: CASSDLGRTEAFF.

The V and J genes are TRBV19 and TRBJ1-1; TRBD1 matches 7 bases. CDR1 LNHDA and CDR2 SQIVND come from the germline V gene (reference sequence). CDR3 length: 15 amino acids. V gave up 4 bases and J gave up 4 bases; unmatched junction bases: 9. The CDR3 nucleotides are TGTGCCAGTAGTACCCCGGGTGCAGGGGGCACTGAAGCTTTCTTT. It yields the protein CASSTPGAGGTEAFF.

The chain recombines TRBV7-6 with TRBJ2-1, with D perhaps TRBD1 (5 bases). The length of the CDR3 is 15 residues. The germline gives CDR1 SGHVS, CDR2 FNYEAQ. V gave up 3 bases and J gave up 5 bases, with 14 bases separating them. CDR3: CASSFWTRADNEQFF. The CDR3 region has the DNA TGTGCCAGCAGCTTCTGGACAAGGGCAGACAATGAGCAGTTCTTC.

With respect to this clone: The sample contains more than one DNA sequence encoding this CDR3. For the CDR3, the DNA is TGTGCCAGCACCAGGGGAGGGAGCACTGAAGCTTTCTTT. This gives the protein CASTRGGSTEAFF. V gene TRBV6-5 combines with J gene TRBJ1-1, with a possible D match to TRBD1 (6 bases). The V gene lost 7 bases and the J gene lost 4 bases, with 13 bases spanning the gap. CDR3 length: 13 amino acids. CDR1 and CDR2 (germline): MNHEY, SVGAGI.

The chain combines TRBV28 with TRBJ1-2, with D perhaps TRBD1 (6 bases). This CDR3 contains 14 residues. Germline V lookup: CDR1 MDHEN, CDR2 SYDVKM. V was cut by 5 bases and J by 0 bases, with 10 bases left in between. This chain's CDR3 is CASSLRQANYGYTF. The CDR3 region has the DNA TGTGCCAGCAGTCTAAGACAGGCTAACTATGGCTACACCTTC.

As DNA, the CDR3 is TGTGCCTGGAAAGGGACAGGCTCCCTAGCTTTCTTT. Translating it yields CAWKGTGSLAFF. This sequence joins TRBV30 and TRBJ1-1, with 8 bases aligning to TRBD1. This CDR3 is 12 amino acids long. Trimming took 4 bases from V and 10 from J; bases not matched to a gene: 8. Germline lookup yields CDR1 GTSNPN and CDR2 SVGIG (reference sequence).

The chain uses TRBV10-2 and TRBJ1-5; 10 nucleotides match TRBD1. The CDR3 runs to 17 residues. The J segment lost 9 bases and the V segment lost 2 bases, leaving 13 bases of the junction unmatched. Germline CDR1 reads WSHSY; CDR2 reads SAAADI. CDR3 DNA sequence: TGCGCCAGCAGTGAGCTTCGGCCAGGACAGGGGGTTTGGCCCCAGCATTTT. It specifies CASSELRPGQGVWPQHF.

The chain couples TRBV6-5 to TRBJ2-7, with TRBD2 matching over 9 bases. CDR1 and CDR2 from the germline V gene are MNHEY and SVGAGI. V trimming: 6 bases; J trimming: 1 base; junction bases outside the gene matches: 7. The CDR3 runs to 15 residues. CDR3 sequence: CASRYSGGMSYEQYF. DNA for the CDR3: TGTGCCAGCAGGTATAGCGGGGGAATGTCCTACGAGCAGTACTTC.

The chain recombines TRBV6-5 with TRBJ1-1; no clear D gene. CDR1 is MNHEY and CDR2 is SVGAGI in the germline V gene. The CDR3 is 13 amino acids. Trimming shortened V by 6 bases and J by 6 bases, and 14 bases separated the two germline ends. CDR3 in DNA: TGTGCCAGCAGGGCGTGGGAGGGCGCTGAAGCTTTCTTT. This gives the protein CASRAWEGAEAFF.

The CDR3 sequence is CASSFGQGTNNEQFF. The CDR3 nucleotides read TGTGCCAGCAGTTTCGGACAGGGAACGAACAATGAGCAGTTCTTC. This chain joins TRBV27 and TRBJ2-1; TRBD1 agrees at 8 bases. CDR1 and CDR2 from the germline V gene are MNHEY and SMNVEV (reference sequence). The CDR3 is 15 amino acids. Trimming took 3 bases from V and 5 from J; bases not matched to a gene: 6.

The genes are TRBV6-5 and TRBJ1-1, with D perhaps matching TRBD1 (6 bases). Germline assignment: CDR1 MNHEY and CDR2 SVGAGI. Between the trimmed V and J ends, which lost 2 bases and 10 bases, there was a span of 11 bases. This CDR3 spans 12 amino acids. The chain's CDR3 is CASSYSGGRAFF. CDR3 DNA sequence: TGTGCCAGCAGTTACAGTGGGGGCCGAGCTTTCTTT.

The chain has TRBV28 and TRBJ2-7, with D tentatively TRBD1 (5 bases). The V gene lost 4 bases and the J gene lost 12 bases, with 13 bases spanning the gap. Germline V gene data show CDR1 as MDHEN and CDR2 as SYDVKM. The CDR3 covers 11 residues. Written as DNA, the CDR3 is TGTGCCAGCAGTTCCAGGGTTAGTTCGTACTTC. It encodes CASSSRVSSYF.

The CDR3 spells CASSIGEGSGNTIYF. CDR3 coding DNA: TGTGCCAGTAGTATAGGAGAGGGTTCTGGAAACACCATATATTTT. The genes are TRBV19 and TRBJ1-3; unclear D gene. Germline values: CDR1 LNHDA, CDR2 SQIVND (reference sequence). V was shortened by 1 base and J by 1 base, with 8 bases between the two germline ends. There are 15 residues in the CDR3. Full variable domain (outside the CDR3, taken from reference TRBV19 and TRBJ1-3): DGGITQSPKYLFRKEGQNVTLSCEQNLNHDAMYWYRQDPGQGLRLIYYSQIVNDFQKGDIAEGYSVSREKKESFPLTVTSAQKNPTAFYLCASSIGEGSGNTIYFGEGSWLTVV.

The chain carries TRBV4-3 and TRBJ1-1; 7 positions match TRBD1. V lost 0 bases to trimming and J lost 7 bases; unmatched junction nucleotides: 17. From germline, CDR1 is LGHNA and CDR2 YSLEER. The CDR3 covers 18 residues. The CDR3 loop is CASSQDWIGTATRSEAFF. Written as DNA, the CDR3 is TGCGCCAGCAGCCAAGATTGGATAGGGACAGCAACGAGGAGTGAAGCTTTCTTT.

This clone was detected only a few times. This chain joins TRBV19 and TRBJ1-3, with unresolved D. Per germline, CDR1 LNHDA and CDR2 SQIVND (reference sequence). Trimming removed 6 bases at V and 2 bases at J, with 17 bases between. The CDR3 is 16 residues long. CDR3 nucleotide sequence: TGTGCCAGTAGCAAACGAAATAACCGGGCTGGAAACACCATATATTTT. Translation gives CASSKRNNRAGNTIYF.

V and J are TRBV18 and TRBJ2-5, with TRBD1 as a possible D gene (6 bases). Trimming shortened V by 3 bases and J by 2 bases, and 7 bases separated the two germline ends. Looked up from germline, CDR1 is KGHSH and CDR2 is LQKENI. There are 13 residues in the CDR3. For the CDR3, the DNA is TGTGCCAGCTCACCGGGACAACAAGAGACCCAGTACTTC. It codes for CASSPGQQETQYF.

DNA for the CDR3: TGTGCCAGCAGCGCGAGGGACATTGCGAACACTGAAGCTTTCTTT. Translation: CASSARDIANTEAFF. The rearrangement joins TRBV13 to TRBJ1-1; tentative D call: TRBD1 (6 bases). Trimming cost V 5 bases and J 1 base, with 14 bases left between them. CDR3 length: 15 residues. Germline CDR1 reads PRHDT; CDR2 reads FYEKMQ (reference sequence).

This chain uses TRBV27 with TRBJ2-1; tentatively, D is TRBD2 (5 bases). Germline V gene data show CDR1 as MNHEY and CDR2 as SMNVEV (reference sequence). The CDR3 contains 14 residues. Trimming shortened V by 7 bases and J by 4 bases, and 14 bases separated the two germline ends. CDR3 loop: CASTLAPGYNEQFF. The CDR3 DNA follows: TGTGCCAGCACCCTCGCGCCGGGGTACAATGAGCAGTTCTTC.